This T cell receptor beta chain was profiled in a study of blood T cells in healthy people across ages. Whole-study findings and limits: It was found that TCR beta diversity correlated strongly with the percentage of naive T cells.

In the case of this clonotype: Its specificity is unknown.

The use of a sample-barcoded 5' primer and a J-beta primer mix characterized a second PCR of about 7 to 12 cycles. TCRdb fed the 5' RACE reads into MiXCR, producing one record per CDR3 protein. The repertoire holds about 1.8 million distinct CDR3 sequences, with about 50% as singletons. Material: blood. This sequence was found in a woman between 40 and 50 years old in good health.

This CDR3 is CASSFAGVSSFF. In nucleotides, the CDR3 is TGTGCCAGCAGTTTTGCGGGGGTTTCTTCTTTCTTT. This sequence joins TRBV28 and TRBJ1-1; a possible D gene is TRBD1 (5 bases). Germline loops: CDR1 MDHEN, CDR2 SYDVKM. CDR3 length: 12 amino acids. V lost 3 bases to trimming and J lost 12 bases, with 14 bases between them.